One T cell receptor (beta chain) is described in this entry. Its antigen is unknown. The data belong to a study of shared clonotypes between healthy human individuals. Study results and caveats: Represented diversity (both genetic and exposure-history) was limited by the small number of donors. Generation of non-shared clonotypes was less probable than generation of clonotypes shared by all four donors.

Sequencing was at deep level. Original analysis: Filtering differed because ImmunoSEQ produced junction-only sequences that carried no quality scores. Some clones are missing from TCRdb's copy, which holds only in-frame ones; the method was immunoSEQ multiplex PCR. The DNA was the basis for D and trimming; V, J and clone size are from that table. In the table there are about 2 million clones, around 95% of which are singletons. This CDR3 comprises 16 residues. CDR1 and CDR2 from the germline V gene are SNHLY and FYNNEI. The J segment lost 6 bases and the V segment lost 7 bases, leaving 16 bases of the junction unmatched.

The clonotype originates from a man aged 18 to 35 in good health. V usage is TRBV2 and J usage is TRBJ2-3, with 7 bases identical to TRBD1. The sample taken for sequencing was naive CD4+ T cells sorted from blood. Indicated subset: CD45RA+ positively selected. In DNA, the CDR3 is TGTGCCAGCATTGTGACAGGGTGGGGTAGTAGGGATACGCAGTATTTT. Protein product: CASIVTGWGSRDTQYF.